This is a list of T cell receptor beta chains from one sample in a study of cytomegalovirus exposure and HLA in healthy donors. TCRdb's table, derived via immunoSEQ multiplex PCR, lists solely in-frame clones and lacks some. The data show 150,000 or so clones, around 90% seen once. The sequenced sample consisted of PBMCs. These receptors were collected from a woman aged 25 to 39 in good health and CMV-seropositive. Both conserved end residues are part of each CDR3. A D gene is named only where the DNA matches it firmly. Clone size is stated in some rows and not others, as once, few, many or a class when expanded.

cdr3_nt,cdr3_aa,clone_size,j_call,d_call,v_call,cdr3_length
TGTGCCAGCTCACCACCATCCAGGTCCGAGACCCAGTACTTC,CASSPPSRSETQYF,NA,TRBJ2-5,NA,TRBV18,14
TGTGCCAGTTTCGACAGGCAGTATAATTCACCCCTCCACTTT,CASFDRQYNSPLHF,few,TRBJ1-6,NA,TRBV2,14
TGTGCCAGCAGTTTTCGTTATGGCTACACCTTC,CASSFRYGYTF,NA,TRBJ1-2,NA,TRBV28,11
TGTGCCAGCAGCCTTAGACTAGAAGAGACCCAGTACTTC,CASSLRLEETQYF,NA,TRBJ2-5,NA,TRBV4-2,13
TGTGCCAGCAGCCAACGTGGACAGGGCCGCACAGATACGCAGTATTTT,CASSQRGQGRTDTQYF,NA,TRBJ2-3,TRBD1,TRBV4-2,16
TGTGCCAGCAGCGTAGGTTGGGACAGCACCCGGGGTATTTGGCCCCAGCATTTT,CASSVGWDSTRGIWPQHF,NA,TRBJ1-5,TRBD1,TRBV9,18
TGTGCCAGCAGCTTAGAACCGGGACTAGCGGGGGGCCAAACCGGGGAGCTGTTTTTT,CASSLEPGLAGGQTGELFF,NA,TRBJ2-2,TRBD2,TRBV7-6,19
TGCGCCAGCAGCTTGGGCACGCGAGGGGAGACCCAGTACTTC,CASSLGTRGETQYF,NA,TRBJ2-5,NA,TRBV5-1,14
TGTGCCACCAGCAGAGCGGCGGGGGTTACTGAAGCTTTCTTT,CATSRAAGVTEAFF,NA,TRBJ1-1,NA,TRBV15,14
TGTGCCAGCAGCTTAGGAGGGGGCGAAGCAAACGAGCAGTACTTC,CASSLGGGEANEQYF,NA,TRBJ2-7,TRBD1,TRBV7-9,15
TGTGCCAGTAGTATTAGCTGGGGCGGTACGCAGTATTTT,CASSISWGGTQYF,NA,TRBJ2-3,NA,TRBV19,13